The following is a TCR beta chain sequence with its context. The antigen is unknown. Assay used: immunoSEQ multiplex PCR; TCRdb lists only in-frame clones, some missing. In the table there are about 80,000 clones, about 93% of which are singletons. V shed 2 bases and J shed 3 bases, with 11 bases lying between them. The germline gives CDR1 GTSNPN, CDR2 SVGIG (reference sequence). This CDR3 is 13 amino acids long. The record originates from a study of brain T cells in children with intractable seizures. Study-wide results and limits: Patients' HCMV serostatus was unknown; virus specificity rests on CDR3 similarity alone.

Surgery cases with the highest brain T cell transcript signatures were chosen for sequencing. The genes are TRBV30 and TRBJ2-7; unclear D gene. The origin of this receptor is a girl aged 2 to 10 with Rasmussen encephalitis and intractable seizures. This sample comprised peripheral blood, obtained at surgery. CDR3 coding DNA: TGTGCCTGGAGTTTAGGTCTAAACTACGAGCAGTACTTC. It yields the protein CAWSLGLNYEQYF.